This T cell receptor beta chain appears in the sequencing data of a study of shared T cell receptors in the human thymus. Trimming removed 2 bases at V and 8 bases at J, with 18 bases between. This CDR3 spans 15 amino acids. CDR1 SGHTA and CDR2 FQGTGA come from the germline V gene. Only in-frame clones appear in the TCRdb table, and some are missing; sequencing was by immunoSEQ multiplex PCR. This sample carries 700,000 or so clones, approximately 85% of them seen once, and the ten largest clones take around 0.0099%. These data were also filed under a second study, of human thymus T cells.

Input material: thymocytes. The V call is TRBV7-3, the J call TRBJ1-2; a weak D match, TRBD1 (5 bases). The source is a girl in the first two years of life with a congenital heart defect. The CDR3 protein is CASSLGVGGLGGYTF. The CDR3 nucleotides are TGTGCCAGCAGCTTAGGGGTTGGGGGACTAGGCGGCTACACCTTC.